This paragraph reports one TCR beta chain. The antigen is unknown. The sample originates from a study of cytomegalovirus exposure and HLA in healthy donors. Study summary: The same platform was used for the 110 or so validation repertoires as for the roughly 700 first-cohort repertoires, as reported in a later analysis. Study results and caveats: Subsequent analysis revealed that first-cohort TCR clusters tended to co-occur in the 120 or so validation repertoires. Per published reports, the classifier diagnosed cytomegalovirus status with high specificity and sensitivity.

Data came from immunoSEQ multiplex PCR; TCRdb stores just in-frame clones and leaves some out. The sample lists around 150,000 clones, approximately 84% occurring once. The donors formed part of the roughly 120-subject validation cohort, distinct from the roughly 600-subject first cohort. Per the germline V gene, CDR1 is MNHEY and CDR2 is SMNVEV (reference sequence). The CDR3 has 15 residues. Unmatched junction bases numbered 8, after V lost 6 bases and J lost 4 bases. Material for sequencing was PBMCs. The TCR sequence derives from a man under 40 in good health and CMV-seropositive. This chain links TRBV27 with TRBJ1-4; 7 bases match TRBD1. The CDR3 loop reads CASRPEGAFNEKLFF. In DNA form, the CDR3 reads TGTGCCAGCAGACCAGAGGGGGCTTTTAATGAAAAACTGTTTTTT.